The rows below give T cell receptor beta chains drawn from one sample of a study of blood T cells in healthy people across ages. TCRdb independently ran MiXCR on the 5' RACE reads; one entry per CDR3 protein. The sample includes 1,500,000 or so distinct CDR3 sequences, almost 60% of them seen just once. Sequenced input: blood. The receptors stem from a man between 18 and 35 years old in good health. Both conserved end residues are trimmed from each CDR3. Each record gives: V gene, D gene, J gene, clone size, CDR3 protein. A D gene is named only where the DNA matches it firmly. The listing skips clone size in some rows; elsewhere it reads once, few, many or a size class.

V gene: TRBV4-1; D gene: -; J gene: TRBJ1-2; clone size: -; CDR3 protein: ASSPEVGPRYGYT
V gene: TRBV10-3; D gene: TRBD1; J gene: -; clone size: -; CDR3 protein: AIRGTGSDEQY
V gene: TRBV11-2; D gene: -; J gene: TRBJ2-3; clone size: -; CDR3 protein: ASSLTRDASSTDTQY
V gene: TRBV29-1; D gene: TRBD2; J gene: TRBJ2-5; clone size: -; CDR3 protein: SVGYSGSETQY
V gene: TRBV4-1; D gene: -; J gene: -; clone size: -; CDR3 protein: ASSQVEAGTIQY
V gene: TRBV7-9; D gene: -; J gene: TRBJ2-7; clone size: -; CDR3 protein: ASSLGPARYEQY
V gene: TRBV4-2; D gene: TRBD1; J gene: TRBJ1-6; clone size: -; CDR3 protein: ASSHQDRRDNSPLH
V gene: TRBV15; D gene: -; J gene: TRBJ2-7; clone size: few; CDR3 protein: ATSRAPKDYEQY
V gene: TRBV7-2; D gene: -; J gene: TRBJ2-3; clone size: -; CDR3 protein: ASRRTANTGTQY
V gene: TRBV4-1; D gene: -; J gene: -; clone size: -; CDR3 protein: ASSQEGSLDEQF
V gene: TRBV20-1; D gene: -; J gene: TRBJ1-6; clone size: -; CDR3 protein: SARPTRPQGSPLH
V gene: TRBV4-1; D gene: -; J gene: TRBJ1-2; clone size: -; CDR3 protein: ASSQVPGRGPGSYT
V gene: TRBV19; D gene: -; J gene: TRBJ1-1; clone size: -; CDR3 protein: ASIPLVFAEAF
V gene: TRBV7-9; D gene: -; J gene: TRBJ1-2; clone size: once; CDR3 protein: ASSLGQSPNYGYT
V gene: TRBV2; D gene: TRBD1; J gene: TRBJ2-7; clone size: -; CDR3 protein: AVDRGLDEQY
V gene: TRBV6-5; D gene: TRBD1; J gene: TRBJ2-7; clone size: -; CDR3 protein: ASSWATTGGRDEQY
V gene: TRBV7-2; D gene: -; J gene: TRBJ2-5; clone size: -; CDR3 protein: ASSLAPSETQY
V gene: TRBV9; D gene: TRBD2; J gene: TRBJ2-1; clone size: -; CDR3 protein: ASSGGLAGAGSEQF
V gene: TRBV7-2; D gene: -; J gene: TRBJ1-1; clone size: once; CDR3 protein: ASSLAMGGTEAF
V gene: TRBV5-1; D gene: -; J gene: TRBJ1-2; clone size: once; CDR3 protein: ASSSQGTANYGYT
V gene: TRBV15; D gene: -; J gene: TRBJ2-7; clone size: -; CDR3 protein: ATSRGGLFEQY
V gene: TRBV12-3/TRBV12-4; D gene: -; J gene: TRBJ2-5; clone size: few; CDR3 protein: ASSLSDETQY
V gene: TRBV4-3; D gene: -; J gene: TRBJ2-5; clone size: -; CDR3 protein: ASSQDLTGQETQY
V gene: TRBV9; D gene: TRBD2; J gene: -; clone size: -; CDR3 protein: ASSVDPAGVDEQY
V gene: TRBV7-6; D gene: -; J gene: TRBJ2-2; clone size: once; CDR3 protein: ASSLRTHAGELF
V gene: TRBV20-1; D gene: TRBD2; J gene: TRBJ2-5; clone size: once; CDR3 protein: SASLAEGQETQY
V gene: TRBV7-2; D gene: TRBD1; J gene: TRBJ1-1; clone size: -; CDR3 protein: ASSSDRGVTEAF
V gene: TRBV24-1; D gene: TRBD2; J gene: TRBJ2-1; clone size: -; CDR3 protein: ATSNSDVAGAHHEQF
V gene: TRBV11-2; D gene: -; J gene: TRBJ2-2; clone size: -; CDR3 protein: ASSLLANTGELF
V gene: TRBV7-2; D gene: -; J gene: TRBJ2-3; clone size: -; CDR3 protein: ASSVVPEADTQY
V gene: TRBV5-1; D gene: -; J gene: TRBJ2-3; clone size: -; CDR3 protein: ASSTFSGDTQY
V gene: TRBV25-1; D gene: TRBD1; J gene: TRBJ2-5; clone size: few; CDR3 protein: ASSDRGRETQY
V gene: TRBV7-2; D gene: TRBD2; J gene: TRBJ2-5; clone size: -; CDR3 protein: ASSGLAGAHLRTQY
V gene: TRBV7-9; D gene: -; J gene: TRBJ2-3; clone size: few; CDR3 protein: ASSLAGVDLGDTQY
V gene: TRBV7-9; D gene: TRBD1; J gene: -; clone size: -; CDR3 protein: ASRRTGGKDEQY
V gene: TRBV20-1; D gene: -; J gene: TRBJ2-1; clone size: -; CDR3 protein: SATNLLGGWKKPTKTTEQF
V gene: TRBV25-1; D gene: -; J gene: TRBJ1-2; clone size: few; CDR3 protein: ASSYKGSGYT
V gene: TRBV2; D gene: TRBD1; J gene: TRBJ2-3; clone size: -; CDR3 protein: ASPGTGVTDTQY
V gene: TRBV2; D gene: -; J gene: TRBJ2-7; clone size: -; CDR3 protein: AQHLREYDEQY
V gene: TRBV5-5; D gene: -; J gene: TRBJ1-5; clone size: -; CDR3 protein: ASSLAPDILLQPQH